One and the same sample provided the 9 T cell receptor beta chains below, sequenced in a study of T cell responses to AZD1222 COVID-19 vaccine. Generated by immunoSEQ multiplex PCR, the TCRdb table keeps only in-frame clones and is missing some. The table has 100,000 or so clones, 70% to 90% seen once; the top ten hold roughly 2.5%. Sequences were derived from peripheral blood, sampled 28 days after the second AZD1222 dose. These receptor sequences come from an adult who received the AZD1222 COVID-19 vaccine.

This sequence joins TRBV19 and TRBJ2-7; 8 bases align to TRBD2. Germline values: CDR1 LNHDA, CDR2 SQIVND (reference sequence). Trimming took 8 bases from V and 4 from J; bases not matched to a gene: 4. The CDR3 totals 12 residues. As DNA, the CDR3 is TGTGCCAGTTCCGGGGGGGGTTACGAGCAGTACTTC. Protein: CASSGGGYEQYF.

The chain links TRBV24-1 to TRBJ2-1, with 10 nucleotides matching TRBD2. Trimming removed 4 bases from V and 8 bases from J; junction bases left unmatched: 10. The CDR3 has 16 residues. The germline V gene encodes CDR1 KGHDR and CDR2 SFDVKD. CDR3 nucleotide sequence: TGTGCCACCAGTGACCAACTAGCGGGAACAATGCATGAGCAGTTCTTC. Residues: CATSDQLAGTMHEQFF.

This clone was detected only a few times. The CDR3 protein is CASSLGTEAFF. In DNA, the CDR3 is TGTGCCAGCAGCTTAGGTACTGAAGCTTTCTTT. This chain connects TRBV7-9 to TRBJ1-1, with no clear D. V was clipped by 1 base and J by 5 bases, with 2 bases between them. Germline V gene data show CDR1 as SEHNR and CDR2 as FQNEAQ (reference sequence). This CDR3 comprises 11 residues.

The V and J genes are TRBV2 and TRBJ2-5; D unclear. CDR1 SNHLY and CDR2 FYNNEI come from the germline V gene. With 5 bases removed from V and 5 bases from J, the gap between germline ends came to 15 bases. The CDR3 is 14 residues long. In DNA, the CDR3 is TGTGCCAGCAGTCCTACCCCAGGATTGGAGACCCAGTACTTC. Its protein product is CASSPTPGLETQYF.

This clone was recorded once. This chain connects TRBV4-1 to TRBJ1-4; TRBD1 matches at 8 bases. CDR3 length equals 15 residues. After removal of 4 bases from V and 6 bases from J, the junction contained 7 bases not matched to a gene. The germline gives CDR1 MGHRA, CDR2 YSYEKL. This chain's CDR3 is CASSRGQVGDEKLFF. CDR3 coding DNA: TGCGCCAGCAGCCGGGGACAGGTTGGGGATGAAAAACTGTTTTTT.

The chain recombines TRBV30 with TRBJ1-1; no firm D call. Trimming took off 0 bases at V and 1 base at J, with 3 bases between the two ends. Germline values: CDR1 GTSNPN, CDR2 SVGIG (reference sequence). The CDR3 is 12 amino acids. CDR3 DNA: TGTGCCTGGAGTGTACCGAACACTGAAGCTTTCTTT. Protein sequence: CAWSVPNTEAFF.

V usage is TRBV2 and J usage is TRBJ2-3; TRBD2 agrees at 11 bases. The CDR3 totals 17 residues. The ends lost 4 bases at V and 4 bases at J; junction bases unmatched: 10. Germline CDR1 is SNHLY and CDR2 is FYNNEI. The CDR3 protein is CASSGRELAGAPDTQYF. DNA for the CDR3: TGTGCCAGCAGTGGGAGGGAACTAGCGGGAGCCCCAGATACGCAGTATTTT.

The V gene is TRBV20-1, the J gene TRBJ2-7; D is undetermined. V lost 3 bases, J lost 3 bases, and 6 bases lay in between. Germline V gene data show CDR1 as DFQATT and CDR2 as SNEGSKA (reference sequence). The CDR3 contains 11 residues. CDR3 DNA: TGCAGTGCTAGCAAGGACTACGAGCAGTACTTC. The encoded protein is CSASKDYEQYF.

V is TRBV3-1 (or the pseudogene TRBV3-2) and J is TRBJ1-1, with a tentative D call TRBD1 (5 bases). Germline assignment: CDR1 LGHDT and CDR2 YNNKEL (reference sequence). CDR3 length: 15 amino acids. Trimming removed 0 bases at V and 5 bases at J, with 13 bases between. CDR3: CASSQDGGEGTEAFF. The CDR3 region has the DNA TGTGCCAGCAGCCAAGACGGAGGGGAAGGGACTGAAGCTTTCTTT.